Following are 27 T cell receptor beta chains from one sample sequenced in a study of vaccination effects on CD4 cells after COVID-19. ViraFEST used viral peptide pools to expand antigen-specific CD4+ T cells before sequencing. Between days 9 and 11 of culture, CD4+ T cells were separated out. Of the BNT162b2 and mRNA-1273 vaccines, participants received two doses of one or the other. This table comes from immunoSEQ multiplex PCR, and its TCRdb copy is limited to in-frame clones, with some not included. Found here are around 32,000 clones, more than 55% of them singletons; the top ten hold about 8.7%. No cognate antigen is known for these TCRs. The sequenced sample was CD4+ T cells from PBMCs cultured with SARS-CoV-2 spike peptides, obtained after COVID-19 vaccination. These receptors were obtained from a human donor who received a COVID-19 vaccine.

The CDR3 DNA sequence: TGTGCCGATGGTGTGGGGATGGACTATGGCTACACCTTC. It codes for CADGVGMDYGYTF. The chain employs TRBV12-3 or TRBV12-4 and TRBJ1-2, with D uncertain. The CDR3 has 13 residues. Deletions cut 11 bases from V and 3 bases from J, with 16 bases between.

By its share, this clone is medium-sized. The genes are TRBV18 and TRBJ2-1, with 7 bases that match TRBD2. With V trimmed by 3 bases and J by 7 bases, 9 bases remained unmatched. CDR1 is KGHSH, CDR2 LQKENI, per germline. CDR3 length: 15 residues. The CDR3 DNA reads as TGTGCCAGCTCACCGGGTCTAGCGGACGGGAATGAGCAGTTCTTC. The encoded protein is CASSPGLADGNEQFF.

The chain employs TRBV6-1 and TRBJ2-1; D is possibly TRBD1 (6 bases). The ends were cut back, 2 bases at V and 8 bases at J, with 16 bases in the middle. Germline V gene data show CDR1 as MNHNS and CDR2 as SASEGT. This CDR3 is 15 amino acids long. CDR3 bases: TGTGCCAGCAGTGAACTGCAGGGGTCGGTGGATGAGCAGTTCTTC. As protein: CASSELQGSVDEQFF.

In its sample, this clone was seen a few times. The CDR3 DNA is TGTGCCAGTAGTATGATCGCAGGCATCTATAATTCACCCCTCCACTTT. Translation gives CASSMIAGIYNSPLHF. J is TRBJ1-6 and V is TRBV19; D is unresolved. The germline gives CDR1 LNHDA, CDR2 SQIVND (reference sequence). The CDR3 is made up of 16 amino acids. V gave up 3 bases and J gave up 3 bases, with 12 bases separating them. The full variable domain, rest sourced from reference TRBV19 and TRBJ1-6, is DGGITQSPKYLFRKEGQNVTLSCEQNLNHDAMYWYRQDPGQGLRLIYYSQIVNDFQKGDIAEGYSVSREKKESFPLTVTSAQKNPTAFYLCASSMIAGIYNSPLHFGNGTRLTVT.

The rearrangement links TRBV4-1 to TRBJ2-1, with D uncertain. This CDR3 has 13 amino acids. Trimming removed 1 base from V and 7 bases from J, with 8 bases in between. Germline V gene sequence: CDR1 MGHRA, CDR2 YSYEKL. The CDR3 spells CASSQVLVNEQFF. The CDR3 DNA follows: TGCGCCAGCAGCCAAGTGTTGGTAAATGAGCAGTTCTTC.

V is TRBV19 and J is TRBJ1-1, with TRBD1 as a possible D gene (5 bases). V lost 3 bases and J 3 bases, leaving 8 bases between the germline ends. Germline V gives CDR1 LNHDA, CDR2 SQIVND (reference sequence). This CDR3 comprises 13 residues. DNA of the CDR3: TGTGCCAGTAGTATCCGGGGCGACACTGAAGCTTTCTTT. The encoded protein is CASSIRGDTEAFF.

The CDR3 spells CASSILRTSGYNEQFF. The CDR3 DNA sequence: TGTGCCAGTAGTATCCTACGGACTAGCGGGTACAATGAGCAGTTCTTC. The V call is TRBV19, the J call TRBJ2-1, with 11 bases fitting TRBD2. CDR3 size: 16 residues. The trim removed 3 bases at V and 4 bases at J, leaving 5 bases unmatched. Germline CDR1 and CDR2: LNHDA and SQIVND (reference sequence).

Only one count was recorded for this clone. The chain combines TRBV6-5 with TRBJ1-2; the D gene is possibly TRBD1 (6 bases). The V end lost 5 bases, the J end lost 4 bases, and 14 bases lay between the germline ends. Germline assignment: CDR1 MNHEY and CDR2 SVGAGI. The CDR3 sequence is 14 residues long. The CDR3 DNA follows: TGTGCCAGCAGTCGGACAGCGGGGGGCTATGGCTACACCTTC. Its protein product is CASSRTAGGYGYTF.

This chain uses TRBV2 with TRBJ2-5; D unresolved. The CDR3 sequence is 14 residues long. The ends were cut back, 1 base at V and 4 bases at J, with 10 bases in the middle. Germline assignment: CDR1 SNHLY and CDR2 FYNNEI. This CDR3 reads CASSEGVVSETQYF. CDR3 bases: TGTGCCAGCAGTGAAGGGGTTGTTTCAGAGACCCAGTACTTC.

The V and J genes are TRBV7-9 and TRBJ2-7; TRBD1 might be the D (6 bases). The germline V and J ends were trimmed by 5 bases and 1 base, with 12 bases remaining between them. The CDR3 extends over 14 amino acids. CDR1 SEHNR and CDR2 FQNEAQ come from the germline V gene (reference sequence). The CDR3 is CASSPQGTSYEQYF. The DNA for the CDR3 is TGTGCCAGCAGCCCACAGGGAACATCCTACGAGCAGTACTTC.

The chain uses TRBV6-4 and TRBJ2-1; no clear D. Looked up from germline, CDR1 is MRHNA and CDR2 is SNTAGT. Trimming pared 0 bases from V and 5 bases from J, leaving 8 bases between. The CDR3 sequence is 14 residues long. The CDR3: CASSDSWRDNEQFF. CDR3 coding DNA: TGTGCCAGCAGTGACTCGTGGCGCGACAATGAGCAGTTCTTC.

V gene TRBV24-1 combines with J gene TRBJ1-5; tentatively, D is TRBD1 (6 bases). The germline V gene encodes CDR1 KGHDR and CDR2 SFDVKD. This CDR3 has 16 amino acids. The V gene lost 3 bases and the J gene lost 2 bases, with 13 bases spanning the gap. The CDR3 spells CATSDARDIGNQPQHF. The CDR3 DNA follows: TGTGCCACCAGTGATGCCCGGGACATCGGCAATCAGCCCCAGCATTTT.

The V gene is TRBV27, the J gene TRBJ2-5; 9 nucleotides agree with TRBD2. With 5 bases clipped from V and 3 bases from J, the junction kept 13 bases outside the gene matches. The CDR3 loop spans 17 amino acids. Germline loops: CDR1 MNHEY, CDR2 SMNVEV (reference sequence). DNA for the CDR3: TGTGCCAGCAGTCTCAATTCAGCGGGAGGCGGTAAAGAGACCCAGTACTTC. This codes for CASSLNSAGGGKETQYF.

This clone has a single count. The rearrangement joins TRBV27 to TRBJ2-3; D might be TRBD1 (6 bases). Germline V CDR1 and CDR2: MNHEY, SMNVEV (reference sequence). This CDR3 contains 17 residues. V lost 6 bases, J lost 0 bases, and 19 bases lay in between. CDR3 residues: CASRAQGTVLSTDTQYF. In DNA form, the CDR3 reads TGTGCCAGCAGAGCACAGGGTACCGTTCTTAGCACAGATACGCAGTATTTT.

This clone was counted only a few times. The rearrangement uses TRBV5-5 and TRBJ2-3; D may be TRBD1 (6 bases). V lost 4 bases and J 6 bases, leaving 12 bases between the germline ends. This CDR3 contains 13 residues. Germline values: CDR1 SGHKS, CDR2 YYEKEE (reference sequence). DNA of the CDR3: TGTGCCAGCAGCCAACTAGACAGGGATACGCAGTATTTT. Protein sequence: CASSQLDRDTQYF.

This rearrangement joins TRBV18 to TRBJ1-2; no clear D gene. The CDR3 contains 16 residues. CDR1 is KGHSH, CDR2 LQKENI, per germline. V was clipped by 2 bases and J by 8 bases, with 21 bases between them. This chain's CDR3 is CASSPGDTPEVGGYTF. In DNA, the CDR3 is TGTGCCAGCTCACCAGGGGATACACCCGAGGTGGGAGGCTACACCTTC.

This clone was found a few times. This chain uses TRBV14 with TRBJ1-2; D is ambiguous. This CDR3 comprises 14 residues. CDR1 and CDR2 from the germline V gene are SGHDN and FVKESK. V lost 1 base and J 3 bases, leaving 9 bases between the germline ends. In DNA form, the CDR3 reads TGTGCCAGCAGCCAAGTCGGCGTGGACTATGGCTACACCTTC. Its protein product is CASSQVGVDYGYTF. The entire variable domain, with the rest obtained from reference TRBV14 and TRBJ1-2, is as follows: EAGVTQFPSHSVIEKGQTVTLRCDPISGHDNLYWYRRVMGKEIKFLLHFVKESKQDESGMPNNRFLAERTGGTYSTLKVQPAELEDSGVYFCASSQVGVDYGYTFGSGTRLTVV.

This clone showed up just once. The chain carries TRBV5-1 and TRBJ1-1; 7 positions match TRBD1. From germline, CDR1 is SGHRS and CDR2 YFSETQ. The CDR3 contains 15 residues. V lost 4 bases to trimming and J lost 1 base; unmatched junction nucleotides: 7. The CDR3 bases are TGCGCCAGCAGCCTCCAGACAGGGCGGAACACTGAAGCTTTCTTT. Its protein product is CASSLQTGRNTEAFF.

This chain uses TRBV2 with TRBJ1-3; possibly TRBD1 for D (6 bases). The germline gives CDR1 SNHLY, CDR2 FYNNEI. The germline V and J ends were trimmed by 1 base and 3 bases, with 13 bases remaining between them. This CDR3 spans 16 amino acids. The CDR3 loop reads CASSEVATGSGNTIYF. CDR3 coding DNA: TGTGCCAGCAGTGAAGTTGCGACAGGAAGTGGAAACACCATATATTTT. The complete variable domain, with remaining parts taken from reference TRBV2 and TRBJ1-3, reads EPEVTQTPSHQVTQMGQEVILRCVPISNHLYFYWYRQILGQKVEFLVSFYNNEISEKSEIFDDQFSVERPDGSNFTLKIRSTKLEDSAMYFCASSEVATGSGNTIYFGEGSWLTVV.

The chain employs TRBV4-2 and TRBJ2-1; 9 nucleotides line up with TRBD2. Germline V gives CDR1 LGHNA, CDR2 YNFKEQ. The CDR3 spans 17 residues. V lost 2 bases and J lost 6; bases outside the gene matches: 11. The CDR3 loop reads CASSQSILAGTGNEQFF. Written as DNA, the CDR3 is TGTGCCAGCAGCCAAAGTATTCTAGCGGGAACGGGCAATGAGCAGTTCTTC.

CDR3 region: CASSLGTGSEQYF. As DNA, the CDR3 is TGTGCCAGCAGCTTAGGGACGGGGTCCGAGCAGTACTTC. This sequence joins TRBV7-8 and TRBJ2-7; possibly TRBD2 for D (5 bases). V was clipped by 1 base and J by 6 bases, with 10 bases between them. The CDR3 loop spans 13 amino acids. Germline V gene data show CDR1 as SGHVS and CDR2 as FQNEAQ.

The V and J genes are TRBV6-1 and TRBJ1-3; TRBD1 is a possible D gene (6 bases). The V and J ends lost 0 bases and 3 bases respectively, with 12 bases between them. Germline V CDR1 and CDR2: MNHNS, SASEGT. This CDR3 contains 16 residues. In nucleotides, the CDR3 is TGTGCCAGCAGTGAAGCGCCAGGGGTGGGTGGAAACACCATATATTTT. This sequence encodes CASSEAPGVGGNTIYF.

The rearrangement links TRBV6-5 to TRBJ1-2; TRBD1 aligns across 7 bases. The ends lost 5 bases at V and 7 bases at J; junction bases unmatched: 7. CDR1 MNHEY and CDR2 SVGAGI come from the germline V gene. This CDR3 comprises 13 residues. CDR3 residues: CASSNRGAFGYTF. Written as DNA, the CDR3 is TGTGCCAGCAGTAACAGGGGCGCGTTTGGCTACACCTTC.

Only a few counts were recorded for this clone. The CDR3 loop is CASSLRTDTEAFF. The CDR3 DNA reads TGTGCCAGCTCACTGCGGACAGATACTGAAGCTTTCTTT. This chain uses TRBV18 with TRBJ1-1; a weak D match, TRBD1 (6 bases). The germline CDR1 and CDR2 sequences are KGHSH and LQKENI. CDR3 length: 13 residues. Trimming left V 4 bases short and J 5 bases short, with 11 bases between.

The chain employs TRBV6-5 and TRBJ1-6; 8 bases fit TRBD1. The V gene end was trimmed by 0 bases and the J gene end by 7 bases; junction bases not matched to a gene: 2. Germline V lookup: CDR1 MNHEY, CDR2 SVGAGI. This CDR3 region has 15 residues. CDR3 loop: CASSYSTGGNSPLHF. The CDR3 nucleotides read TGTGCCAGCAGTTACTCTACAGGGGGGAATTCACCCCTCCACTTT.

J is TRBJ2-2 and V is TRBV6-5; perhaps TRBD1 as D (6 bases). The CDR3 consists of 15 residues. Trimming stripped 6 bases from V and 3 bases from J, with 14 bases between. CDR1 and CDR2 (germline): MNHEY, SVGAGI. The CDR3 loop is CASRRPGTYTGELFF. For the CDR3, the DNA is TGTGCCAGCAGACGTCCCGGGACATACACCGGGGAGCTGTTTTTT.

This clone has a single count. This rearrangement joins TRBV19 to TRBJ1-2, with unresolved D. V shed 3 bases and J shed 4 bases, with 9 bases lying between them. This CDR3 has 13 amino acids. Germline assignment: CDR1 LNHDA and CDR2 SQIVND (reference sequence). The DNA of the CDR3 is TGTGCCAGTAGTATCGGCGGGAGCTATGGCTACACCTTC. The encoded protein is CASSIGGSYGYTF.